This T cell receptor (beta chain) was sequenced for a study of T cell clones after liver transplantation. Overall study: Patients counted as tolerant after at least one year off all immunosuppression, enzymes not exceeding twice normal. Study conclusions and caveats: In two subjects, few donor cells limited the measurable donor-reactive repertoire.

As concerns this clone: Its antigen is not identified.

Profiling relied on immunoSEQ multiplex PCR, and the TCRdb table lists in-frame clones only, not all of them. The sample carries some 60,000 clones, about 71% recorded once. V dropped 0 bases and J dropped 4; count of bases not matched to a gene: 6. Germline V gene data show CDR1 as SGHAT and CDR2 as FQNNGV. This CDR3 comprises 16 residues. The input for sequencing was CD4+ T cells from blood, taken at the approximately 16-month timepoint. The J gene is TRBJ1-3, the V gene TRBV11-2, with 7 bases lining up with TRBD1. The clonotype originates from a human patient who received a liver transplant. Some T cells may have originated in the graft donor. The CDR3 nucleotides read TGTGCCAGCAGCTTAGATGACAGGGTCTACGGAAACACCATATATTTT. Protein sequence: CASSLDDRVYGNTIYF. Variable domain in full (rest from reference TRBV11-2 and TRBJ1-3): EAGVAQSPRYKIIEKRQSVAFWCNPISGHATLYWYQQILGQGPKLLIQFQNNGVVDDSQLPKDRFSAERLKGVDSTLKIQPAKLEDSAVYLCASSLDDRVYGNTIYFGEGSWLTVV.